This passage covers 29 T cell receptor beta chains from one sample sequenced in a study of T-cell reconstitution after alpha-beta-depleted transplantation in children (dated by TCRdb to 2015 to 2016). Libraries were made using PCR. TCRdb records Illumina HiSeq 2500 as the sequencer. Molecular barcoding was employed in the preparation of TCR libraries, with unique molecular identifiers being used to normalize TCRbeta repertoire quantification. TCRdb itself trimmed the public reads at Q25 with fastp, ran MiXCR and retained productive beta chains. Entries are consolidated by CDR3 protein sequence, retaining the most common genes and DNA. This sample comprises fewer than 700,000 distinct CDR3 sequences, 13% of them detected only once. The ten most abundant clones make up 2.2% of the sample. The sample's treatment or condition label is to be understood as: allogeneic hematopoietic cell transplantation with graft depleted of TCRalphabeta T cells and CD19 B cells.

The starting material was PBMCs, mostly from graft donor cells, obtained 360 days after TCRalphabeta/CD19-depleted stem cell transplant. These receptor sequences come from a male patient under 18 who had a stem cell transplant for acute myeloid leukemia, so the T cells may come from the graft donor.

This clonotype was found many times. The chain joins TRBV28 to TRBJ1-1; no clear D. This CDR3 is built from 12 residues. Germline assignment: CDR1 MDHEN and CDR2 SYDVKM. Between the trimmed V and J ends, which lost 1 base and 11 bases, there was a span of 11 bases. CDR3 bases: TGTGCCAGCAGTTTATTGGGATTGGCGGCTTTCTTT. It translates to CASSLLGLAAFF.

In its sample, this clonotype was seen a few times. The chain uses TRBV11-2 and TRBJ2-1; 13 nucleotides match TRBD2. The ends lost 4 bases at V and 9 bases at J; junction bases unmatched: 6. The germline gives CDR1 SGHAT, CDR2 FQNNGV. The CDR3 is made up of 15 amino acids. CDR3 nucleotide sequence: TGTGCCAGCAGCTCACTAGCGGGAGGGCCGGTTGAGCAGTTCTTC. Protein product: CASSSLAGGPVEQFF.

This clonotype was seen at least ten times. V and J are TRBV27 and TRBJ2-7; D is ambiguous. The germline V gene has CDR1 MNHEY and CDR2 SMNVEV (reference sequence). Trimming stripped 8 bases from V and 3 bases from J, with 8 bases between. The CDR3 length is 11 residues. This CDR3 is CASGPYYEQYF. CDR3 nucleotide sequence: TGTGCCAGCGGTCCATACTACGAGCAGTACTTC.

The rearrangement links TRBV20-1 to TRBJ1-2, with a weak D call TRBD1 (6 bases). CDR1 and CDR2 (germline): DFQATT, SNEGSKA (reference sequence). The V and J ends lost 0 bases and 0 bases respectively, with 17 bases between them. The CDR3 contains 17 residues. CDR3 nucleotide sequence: TGCAGTGCTAGAGATATGAGGGGGAAATCAGCTAACTATGGCTACACCTTC. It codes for CSARDMRGKSANYGYTF.

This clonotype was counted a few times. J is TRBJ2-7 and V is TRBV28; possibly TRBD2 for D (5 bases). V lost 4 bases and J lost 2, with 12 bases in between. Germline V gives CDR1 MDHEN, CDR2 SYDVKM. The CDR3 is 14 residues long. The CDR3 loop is CASSSIWGAYEQYF. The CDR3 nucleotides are TGTGCCAGCAGTTCAATATGGGGAGCCTACGAGCAGTACTTC.

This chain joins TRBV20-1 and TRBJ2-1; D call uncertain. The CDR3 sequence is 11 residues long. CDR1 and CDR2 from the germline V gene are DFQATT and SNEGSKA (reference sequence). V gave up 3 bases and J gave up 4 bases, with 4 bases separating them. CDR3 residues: CSARVYNEQFF. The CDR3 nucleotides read TGCAGTGCTAGGGTGTACAATGAGCAGTTCTTC.

The CDR3 nucleotides read TGTGCCAGCAGTCCGTACAGGGTCGAGCAGTACTTC. Translation: CASSPYRVEQYF. The chain joins TRBV12-3 or TRBV12-4 to TRBJ2-7, with D tentatively TRBD1 (6 bases). Trimming shortened V by 5 bases and J by 6 bases, and 11 bases separated the two germline ends. The CDR3 is 12 residues long.

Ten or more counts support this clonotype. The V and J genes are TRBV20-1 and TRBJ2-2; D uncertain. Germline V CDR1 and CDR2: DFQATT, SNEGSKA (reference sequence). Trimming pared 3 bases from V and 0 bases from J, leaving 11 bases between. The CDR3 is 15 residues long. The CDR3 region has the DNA TGCAGTGCTAGTAACTTCCGAGCGAACACCGGGGAGCTGTTTTTT. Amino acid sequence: CSASNFRANTGELFF.

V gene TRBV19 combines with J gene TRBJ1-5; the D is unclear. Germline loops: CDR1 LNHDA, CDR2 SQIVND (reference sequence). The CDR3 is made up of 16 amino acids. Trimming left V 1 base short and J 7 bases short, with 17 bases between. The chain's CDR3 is CASSIVEARWVQPQHF. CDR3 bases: TGTGCCAGTAGTATAGTTGAGGCCAGGTGGGTCCAGCCCCAGCATTTT.

DNA of the CDR3: TGTGCCAGCAGGACAGGGCTCTACAATGAGCAGTTCTTC. Encoded protein: CASRTGLYNEQFF. V usage is TRBV7-2 and J usage is TRBJ2-1; 7 nucleotides line up with TRBD1. Trimming removed 6 bases from V and 3 bases from J; junction bases left unmatched: 2. Looked up from germline, CDR1 is SGHTA and CDR2 is FQGNSA. The CDR3 totals 13 residues.

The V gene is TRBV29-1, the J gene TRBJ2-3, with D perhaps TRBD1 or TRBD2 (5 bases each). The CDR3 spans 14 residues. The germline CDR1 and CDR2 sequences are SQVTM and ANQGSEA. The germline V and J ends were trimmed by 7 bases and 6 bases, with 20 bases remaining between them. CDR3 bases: TGCAGCGCCCGACGTCCCGGGGCCCTGGATACGCAGTATTTT. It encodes CSARRPGALDTQYF.

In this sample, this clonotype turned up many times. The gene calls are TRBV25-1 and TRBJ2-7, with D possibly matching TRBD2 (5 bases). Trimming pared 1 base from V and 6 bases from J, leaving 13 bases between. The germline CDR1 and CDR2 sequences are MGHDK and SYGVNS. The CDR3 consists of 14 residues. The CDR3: CASSELEDLGEQYF. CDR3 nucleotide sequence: TGTGCCAGCAGTGAATTGGAGGACCTGGGCGAGCAGTACTTC.

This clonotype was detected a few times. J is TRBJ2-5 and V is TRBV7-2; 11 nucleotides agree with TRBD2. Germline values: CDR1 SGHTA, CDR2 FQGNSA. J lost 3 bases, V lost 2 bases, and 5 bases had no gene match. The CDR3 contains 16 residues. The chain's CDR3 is CASSLLLAGVEETQYF. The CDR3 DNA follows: TGTGCCAGCAGCTTACTACTAGCGGGAGTAGAAGAGACCCAGTACTTC.

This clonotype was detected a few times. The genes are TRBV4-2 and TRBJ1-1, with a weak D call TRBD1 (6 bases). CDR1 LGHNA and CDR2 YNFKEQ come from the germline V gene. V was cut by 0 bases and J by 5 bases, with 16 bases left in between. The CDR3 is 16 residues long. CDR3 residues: CASSQEKTRGRTEAFF. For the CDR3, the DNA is TGTGCCAGCAGCCAAGAGAAAACGCGGGGGCGAACTGAAGCTTTCTTT.

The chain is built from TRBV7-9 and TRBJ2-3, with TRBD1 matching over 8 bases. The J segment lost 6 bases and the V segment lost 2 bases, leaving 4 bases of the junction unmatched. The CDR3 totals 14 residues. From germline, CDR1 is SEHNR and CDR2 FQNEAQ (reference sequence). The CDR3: CASSLPGQEDTQYF. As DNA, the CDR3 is TGTGCCAGCAGCTTACCGGGACAGGAGGATACGCAGTATTTT.

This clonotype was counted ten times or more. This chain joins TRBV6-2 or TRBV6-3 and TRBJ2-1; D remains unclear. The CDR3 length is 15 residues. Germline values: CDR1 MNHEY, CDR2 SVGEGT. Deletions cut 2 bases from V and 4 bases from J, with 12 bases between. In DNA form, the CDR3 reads TGTGCCAGCAGTTACAAGGGTACGTTTTACAATGAGCAGTTCTTC. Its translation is CASSYKGTFYNEQFF.

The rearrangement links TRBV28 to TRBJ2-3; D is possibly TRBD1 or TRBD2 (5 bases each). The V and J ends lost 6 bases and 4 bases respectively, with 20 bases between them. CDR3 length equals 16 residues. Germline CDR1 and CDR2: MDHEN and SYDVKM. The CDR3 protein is CASSTPGPSSPDTQYF. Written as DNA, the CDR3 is TGTGCCAGCAGCACTCCGGGACCCAGCAGCCCAGATACGCAGTATTTT.

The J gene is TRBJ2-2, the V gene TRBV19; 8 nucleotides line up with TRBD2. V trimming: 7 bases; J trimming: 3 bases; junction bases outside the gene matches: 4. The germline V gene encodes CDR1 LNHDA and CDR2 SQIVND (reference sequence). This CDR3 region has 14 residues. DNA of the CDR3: TGTGCCAGTATTTCTAGCGGGCACACCGGGGAGCTGTTTTTT. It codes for CASISSGHTGELFF.

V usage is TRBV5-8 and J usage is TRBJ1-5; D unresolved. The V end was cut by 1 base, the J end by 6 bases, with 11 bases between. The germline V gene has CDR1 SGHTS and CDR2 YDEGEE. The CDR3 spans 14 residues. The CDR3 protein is CASSLIRRSQPQHF. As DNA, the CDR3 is TGTGCCAGCAGCTTGATACGCAGGAGTCAGCCCCAGCATTTT.

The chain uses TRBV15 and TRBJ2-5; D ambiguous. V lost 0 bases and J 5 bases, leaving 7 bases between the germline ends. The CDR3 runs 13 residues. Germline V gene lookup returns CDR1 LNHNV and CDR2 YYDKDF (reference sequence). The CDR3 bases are TGTGCCACCAGCAGAGATTCGAGGGAGACCCAGTACTTC. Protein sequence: CATSRDSRETQYF.

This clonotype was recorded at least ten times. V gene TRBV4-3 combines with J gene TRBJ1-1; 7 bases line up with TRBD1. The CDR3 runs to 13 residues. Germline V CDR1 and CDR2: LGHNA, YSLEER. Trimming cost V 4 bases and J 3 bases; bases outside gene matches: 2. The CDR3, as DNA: TGCGCCAGCAGCCTAGGGACAGACACTGAAGCTTTCTTT. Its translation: CASSLGTDTEAFF.

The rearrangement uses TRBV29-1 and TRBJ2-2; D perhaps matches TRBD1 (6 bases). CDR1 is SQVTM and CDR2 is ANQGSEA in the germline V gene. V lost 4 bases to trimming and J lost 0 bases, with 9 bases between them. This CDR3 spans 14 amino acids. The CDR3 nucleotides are TGCAGCGTTGGGCAGGGGACGAACACCGGGGAGCTGTTTTTT. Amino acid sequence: CSVGQGTNTGELFF.

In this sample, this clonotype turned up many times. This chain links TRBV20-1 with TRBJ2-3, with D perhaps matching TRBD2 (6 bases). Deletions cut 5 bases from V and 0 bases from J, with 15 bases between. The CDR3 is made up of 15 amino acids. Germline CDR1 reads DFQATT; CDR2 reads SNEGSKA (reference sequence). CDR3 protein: CSASFGGTSTDTQYF. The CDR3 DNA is TGCAGTGCTTCCTTTGGCGGGACTAGCACAGATACGCAGTATTTT.

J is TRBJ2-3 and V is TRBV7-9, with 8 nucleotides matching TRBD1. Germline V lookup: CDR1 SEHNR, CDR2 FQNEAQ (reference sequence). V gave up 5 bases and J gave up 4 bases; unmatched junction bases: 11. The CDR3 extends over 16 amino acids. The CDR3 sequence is CASSTRQGLVADTQYF. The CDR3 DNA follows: TGTGCCAGCAGCACCCGACAGGGGTTGGTGGCAGATACGCAGTATTTT.

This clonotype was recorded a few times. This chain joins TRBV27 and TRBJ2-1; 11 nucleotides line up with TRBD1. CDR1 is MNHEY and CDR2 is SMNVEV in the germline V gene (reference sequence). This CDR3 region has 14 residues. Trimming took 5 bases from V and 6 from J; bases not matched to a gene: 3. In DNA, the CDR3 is TGTGCCAGCAGTACAGGACAGGGGGCCAATGAGCAGTTCTTC. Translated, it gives CASSTGQGANEQFF.

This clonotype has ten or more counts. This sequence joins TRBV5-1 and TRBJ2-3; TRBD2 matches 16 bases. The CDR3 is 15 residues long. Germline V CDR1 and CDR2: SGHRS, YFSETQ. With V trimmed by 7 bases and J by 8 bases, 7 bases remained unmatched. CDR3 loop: CASGTSGREVATQYF. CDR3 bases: TGCGCCAGCGGGACTAGCGGGAGGGAGGTGGCTACGCAGTATTTT.

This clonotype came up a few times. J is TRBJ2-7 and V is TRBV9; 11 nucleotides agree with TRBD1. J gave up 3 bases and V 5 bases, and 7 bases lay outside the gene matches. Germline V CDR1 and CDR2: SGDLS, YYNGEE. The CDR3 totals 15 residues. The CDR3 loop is CASSHTGTGGYEQYF. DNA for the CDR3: TGTGCCAGCAGTCATACCGGGACAGGGGGCTACGAGCAGTACTTC.

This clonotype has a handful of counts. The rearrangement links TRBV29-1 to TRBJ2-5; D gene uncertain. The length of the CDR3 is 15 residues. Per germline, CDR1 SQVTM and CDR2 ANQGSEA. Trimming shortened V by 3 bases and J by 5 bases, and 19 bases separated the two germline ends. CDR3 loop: CSVDAEAPLTETQYF. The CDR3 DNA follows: TGCAGCGTTGACGCTGAGGCTCCCCTAACGGAGACCCAGTACTTC.

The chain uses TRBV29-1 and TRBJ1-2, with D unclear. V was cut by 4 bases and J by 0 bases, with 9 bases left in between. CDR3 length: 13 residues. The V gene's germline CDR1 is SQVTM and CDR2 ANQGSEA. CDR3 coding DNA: TGCAGCGTTGCCCCTAGAGCTAACTATGGCTACACCTTC. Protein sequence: CSVAPRANYGYTF.